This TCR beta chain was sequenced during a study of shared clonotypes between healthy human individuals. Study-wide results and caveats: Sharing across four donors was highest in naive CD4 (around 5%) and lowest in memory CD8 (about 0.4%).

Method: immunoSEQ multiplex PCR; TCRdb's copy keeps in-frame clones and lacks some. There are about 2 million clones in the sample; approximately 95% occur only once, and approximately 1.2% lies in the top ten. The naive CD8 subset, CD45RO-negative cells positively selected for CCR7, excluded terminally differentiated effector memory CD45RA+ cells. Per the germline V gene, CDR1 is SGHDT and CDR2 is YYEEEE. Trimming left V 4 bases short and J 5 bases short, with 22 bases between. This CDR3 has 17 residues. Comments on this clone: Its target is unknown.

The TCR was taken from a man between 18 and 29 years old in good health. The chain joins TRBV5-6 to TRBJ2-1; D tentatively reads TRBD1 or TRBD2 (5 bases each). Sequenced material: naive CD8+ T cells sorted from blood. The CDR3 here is CASSGDGEYGRDNEQFF. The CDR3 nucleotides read TGTGCCAGCAGCGGGGACGGAGAATACGGTCGGGACAATGAGCAGTTCTTC.